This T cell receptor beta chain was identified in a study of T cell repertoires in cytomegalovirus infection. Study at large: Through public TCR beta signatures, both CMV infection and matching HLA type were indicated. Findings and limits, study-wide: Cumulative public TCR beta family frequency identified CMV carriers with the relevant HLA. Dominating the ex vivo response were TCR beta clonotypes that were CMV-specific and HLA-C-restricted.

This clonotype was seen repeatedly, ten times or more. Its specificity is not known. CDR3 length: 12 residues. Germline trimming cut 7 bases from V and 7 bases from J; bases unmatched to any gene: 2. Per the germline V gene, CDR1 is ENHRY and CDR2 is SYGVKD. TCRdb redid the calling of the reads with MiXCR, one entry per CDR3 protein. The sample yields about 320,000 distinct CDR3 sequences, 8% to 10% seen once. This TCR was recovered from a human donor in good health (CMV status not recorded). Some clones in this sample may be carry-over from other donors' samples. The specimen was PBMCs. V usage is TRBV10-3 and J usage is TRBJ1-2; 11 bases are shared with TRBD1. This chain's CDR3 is CAITGTGGGYTF. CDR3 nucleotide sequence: TGTGCCATCACCGGGACAGGGGGTGGCTACACCTTC.